This T cell receptor (beta chain) was sequenced during a study of CD8 T cells in ankylosing spondylitis. Overall study findings and caveats: Characteristic of ankylosing spondylitis blood, it appeared, was a TCR beta motif comprising several highly homologous variants.

For this clonotype: What it binds is unknown.

TCRdb passed the 5' RACE reads through MiXCR, listing each CDR3 protein once. The sample shows fewer than 650,000 distinct CDR3 sequences, roughly an eighth of them seen only once. V lost 4 bases to trimming and J lost 3 bases, with 6 bases between them. The CDR3 consists of 13 residues. In germline, CDR1 is MGHRA, CDR2 YSYEKL. The TCR originated in a male donor with ankylosing spondylitis. This chain joins TRBV4-1 and TRBJ2-2; no reliable D call. The sample was blood, either unsorted or a sorted T cell fraction (not recorded which). The CDR3 reads CASSPRYTGELFF. DNA for the CDR3: TGCGCCAGCAGCCCCCGCTACACCGGGGAGCTGTTTTTT.